What follows are 26 T cell receptor beta chains derived from one specimen sequenced in a study of T-cell memory formation after mild COVID-19. Each CDR3 protein gets one entry after TCRdb re-called the 5' RACE reads with MiXCR. The repertoire has around 200,000 distinct CDR3 sequences, around 16% of them found once; the top ten carry more than 2%. The specimen was PBMCs or a T cell subset sorted from them (not recorded which). These receptors were taken from an adult woman who had mild COVID-19 (a few samples of this study predate the infection). Cell type and time point are not known.

There are a few counts of this clonotype. The chain recombines TRBV12-3 or TRBV12-4 with TRBJ2-1, with D perhaps TRBD1 or TRBD2 (6 bases each). CDR3 length: 15 residues. V lost 3 bases and J lost 6, with 15 bases in between. The CDR3 loop reads CASSLLGGGGNEQFF. CDR3 nucleotides: TGTGCCAGCAGTTTGTTAGGCGGAGGGGGCAATGAGCAGTTCTTC.

This clonotype came up a few times. V usage is TRBV2 and J usage is TRBJ2-2, with D maybe TRBD2 (6 bases). This CDR3 spans 15 amino acids. Germline CDR1 and CDR2: SNHLY and FYNNEI. Trimming cost V 3 bases and J 3 bases, with 11 bases left between them. The CDR3 nucleotides read TGTGCCAGCAGTGAGGGAGGAAGTTACACCGGGGAGCTGTTTTTT. It is translated as CASSEGGSYTGELFF.

CDR3 nucleotide sequence: TGCGCCAGCAGCTCAGGGTCGACCTACGAGCAGTACTTC. Its protein is CASSSGSTYEQYF. The chain combines TRBV5-1 with TRBJ2-7; D is possibly TRBD1 (5 bases). V was clipped by 3 bases and J by 2 bases, with 9 bases between them. Germline V lookup: CDR1 SGHRS, CDR2 YFSETQ. The CDR3 consists of 13 residues.

The CDR3 DNA sequence: TGTGCCAGCAGTCTGGGGCGTAACTATGGCTACACCTTC. Its protein product is CASSLGRNYGYTF. The rearrangement links TRBV12-3 or TRBV12-4 to TRBJ1-2, with TRBD1 as a possible D gene (5 bases). This CDR3 has 13 residues. V dropped 5 bases and J dropped 1 base, with 8 bases sitting between them.

The sample holds a few counts of this clonotype. This chain links TRBV14 with TRBJ1-2, with 11 bases matching TRBD1. Per germline, CDR1 SGHDN and CDR2 FVKESK. Trimming at V came to 0 bases and at J to 3 bases, leaving 6 bases not matched to a gene. This CDR3 contains 17 residues. The CDR3 here is CASSQDRTGGWYYGYTF. The CDR3 region has the DNA TGTGCCAGCAGCCAAGACCGGACAGGGGGCTGGTACTATGGCTACACCTTC.

This clonotype was detected a few times. V and J are TRBV10-3 and TRBJ2-3; possible D gene TRBD2, 6 bases. V dropped 8 bases and J dropped 4 bases, with 10 bases sitting between them. The CDR3 loop spans 12 amino acids. Looked up from germline, CDR1 is ENHRY and CDR2 is SYGVKD. The CDR3 coding sequence is TGTGCCATCGGGGGGACCTCAGATACGCAGTATTTT. It codes for CAIGGTSDTQYF.

This clonotype has ten or more counts. An end of the junction differs from the germline gene, which may be a read error. This sequence joins TRBV4-2 and TRBJ2-3; D remains ambiguous. The CDR3 has 16 residues. CDR1 is LGHNA, CDR2 YNFKEQ, per germline. The DNA of the CDR3 is TGCGCCAGCAGCCAAGATATGCTGATGAGCACAGATACGCAGTATTTT. Amino acids: CASSQDMLMSTDTQYF.

The chain recombines TRBV7-2 with TRBJ2-5; tentatively, D is TRBD1 (6 bases). V shed 1 base and J shed 5 bases, with 11 bases lying between them. This CDR3 has 14 residues. The germline CDR1 and CDR2 sequences are SGHTA and FQGNSA. The CDR3 region has the DNA TGTGCCAGCAGCTTAGTACCTCAGGGGGAGACCCAGTACTTC. Translating it yields CASSLVPQGETQYF. The full variable domain, rest sourced from reference TRBV7-2 and TRBJ2-5, is GAGVSQSPSNKVTEKGKDVELRCDPISGHTALYWYRQSLGQGLEFLIYFQGNSAPDKSGLPSDRFSAERTGGSVSTLTIQRTQQEDSAVYLCASSLVPQGETQYFGPGTRLLVL.

This clonotype has only a few counts. The genes are TRBV7-2 and TRBJ2-7; D is ambiguous. CDR3 size: 15 residues. The germline gives CDR1 SGHTA, CDR2 FQGNSA. V lost 3 bases, J lost 2 bases, and 14 bases lay in between. The CDR3: CASSLGLTATYEQYF. The CDR3 DNA is TGTGCCAGCAGCTTGGGCCTAACCGCTACCTACGAGCAGTACTTC.

This clonotype was detected a few times. This sequence joins TRBV20-1 and TRBJ2-1, with 10 bases aligning to TRBD2. The CDR3 consists of 14 residues. J gave up 13 bases and V 5 bases, and 14 bases lay outside the gene matches. Germline CDR1 DFQATT, CDR2 SNEGSKA (reference sequence). The chain's CDR3 is CSAPIIAGGQGQFF. The CDR3 DNA reads TGCAGTGCTCCTATTATAGCGGGGGGCCAGGGACAGTTCTTC.

Concerning this clonotype: One junction end disagrees with the germline gene, perhaps due to a read error. The gene calls are TRBV5-1 and TRBJ2-1; weak D call: TRBD1 (6 bases). The CDR3 runs 14 residues. The germline CDR1 and CDR2 sequences are SGHRS and YFSETQ. This chain's CDR3 is CASTLSTGLNEQFF. The CDR3 DNA reads TGCGCCAGCACCTTGTCGACAGGCCTCAATGAGCAGTTCTTC.

A single count supports this clonotype. The rearrangement joins TRBV7-6 to TRBJ2-3, with D possibly called TRBD1 or TRBD2 (6 bases each). CDR1 and CDR2 (germline): SGHVS, FNYEAQ. V was trimmed by 4 bases and J by 6 bases, leaving 23 bases between them. The CDR3 loop spans 17 amino acids. The CDR3 DNA reads as TGTGCCAGCAGCTACCCCGGGGGCGAACCAACACCGGATACGCAGTATTTT. It is translated as CASSYPGGEPTPDTQYF. The complete variable domain, with remaining parts taken from reference TRBV7-6 and TRBJ2-3, reads GAGVSQSPRYKVTKRGQDVALRCDPISGHVSLYWYRQALGQGPEFLTYFNYEAQQDKSGLPNDRFSAERPEGSISTLTIQRTEQRDSAMYRCASSYPGGEPTPDTQYFGPGTRLTVL.

The sample holds a few counts of this clonotype. V usage is TRBV6-6 and J usage is TRBJ2-5; no definite D call. The CDR3 runs 13 residues. V lost 2 bases, J lost 1 base, and 5 bases lay in between. Germline V gives CDR1 MNHNY, CDR2 SVGAGI (reference sequence). The CDR3 loop is CASSYVFQETQYF. The DNA for the CDR3 is TGTGCCAGCAGTTACGTGTTCCAAGAGACCCAGTACTTC.

This clonotype has only a few counts. The chain employs TRBV9 and TRBJ2-1; 9 bases fit TRBD2. The ends lost 0 bases at V and 4 bases at J; junction bases unmatched: 2. The CDR3 extends over 15 amino acids. CDR1 is SGDLS, CDR2 YYNGEE, per germline. The CDR3 spells CASSVGLAEYNEQFF. DNA for the CDR3: TGTGCCAGCAGCGTAGGACTAGCGGAGTACAATGAGCAGTTCTTC.

The chain combines TRBV29-1 with TRBJ2-5, with no clear D. V was trimmed by 7 bases and J by 4 bases, leaving 16 bases between them. The CDR3 sequence is 13 residues long. From germline, CDR1 is SQVTM and CDR2 ANQGSEA. CDR3 loop: CSARRMSGETQYF. In DNA, the CDR3 is TGCAGCGCCCGAAGGATGAGTGGAGAGACCCAGTACTTC.

In its sample, this clonotype was seen a few times. The V call is TRBV6-4, the J call TRBJ1-2; 7 bases align to TRBD1. CDR1 MRHNA and CDR2 SNTAGT come from the germline V gene. The CDR3 covers 13 residues. V shed 3 bases, J shed 4 bases, and the junction held 2 bases outside the gene matches. CDR3 coding DNA: TGTGCCAGCAGTGAGCAGGGGGTCTATGGCTACACCTTC. It codes for CASSEQGVYGYTF.

This clonotype was detected only a few times. The chain has TRBV6-5 and TRBJ1-1, with TRBD1 matching over 7 bases. The CDR3 is 13 amino acids. Trimming took 0 bases from V and 14 from J; bases not matched to a gene: 9. The germline V gene has CDR1 MNHEY and CDR2 SVGAGI. The CDR3 bases are TGTGCCAGCAGTTACTCTGCAGGGGGGCTTGTCTTCTTT. Its translation is CASSYSAGGLVFF.

The chain links TRBV2 to TRBJ2-7, with D hard to call. The CDR3 runs to 12 residues. V was pared by 7 bases and J by 3 bases, with 10 bases between. Germline V gene sequence: CDR1 SNHLY, CDR2 FYNNEI. CDR3 coding DNA: TGTGCCAGCACCATGGAAGGCTACGAGCAGTACTTC. Its protein product is CASTMEGYEQYF.

The chain links TRBV10-3 to TRBJ2-3; D not certain. Germline loops: CDR1 ENHRY, CDR2 SYGVKD. This CDR3 is 15 amino acids long. Trimming stripped 4 bases from V and 2 bases from J, with 13 bases between. Written as DNA, the CDR3 is TGTGCCATCAGTGCGGGCGGAAGAGCCACAGATACGCAGTATTTT. Translated: CAISAGGRATDTQYF.

The V gene is TRBV5-1, the J gene TRBJ2-7; 8 bases map to TRBD2. Germline V gene lookup returns CDR1 SGHRS and CDR2 YFSETQ. The CDR3 has 15 residues. V shed 0 bases, J shed 5 bases, and the junction held 7 bases outside the gene matches. Written as DNA, the CDR3 is TGCGCCAGCAGCTTGGTCGGGAGCGGGAGCCACGAGCAGTACTTC. Translation: CASSLVGSGSHEQYF.

V is TRBV18 and J is TRBJ2-3; D ambiguous. The V gene's germline CDR1 is KGHSH and CDR2 LQKENI. V dropped 5 bases and J dropped 2 bases, with 11 bases sitting between them. The CDR3 covers 14 residues. DNA for the CDR3: TGTGCCAGCTCAACAAACGCCCCCACAGATACGCAGTATTTT. It is translated as CASSTNAPTDTQYF.

This rearrangement joins TRBV7-2 to TRBJ1-6; D not certain. The V and J ends lost 1 base and 10 bases respectively, with 8 bases between them. The CDR3 extends over 13 amino acids. CDR1 is SGHTA, CDR2 FQGNSA, per germline. The CDR3 protein is CASSLVYHSPLHF. CDR3 DNA: TGTGCCAGCAGCTTAGTATATCACTCACCCCTCCACTTT.

In its sample, this clonotype was seen a few times. The V call is TRBV18, the J call TRBJ2-1; either TRBD1 or TRBD2 may fit D (6 bases each). The germline V and J ends were trimmed by 0 bases and 7 bases, with 13 bases remaining between them. The length of the CDR3 is 15 residues. Germline values: CDR1 KGHSH, CDR2 LQKENI. CDR3 coding DNA: TGTGCCAGCTCACCACCCGGGGGCGAGTTGAATGAGCAGTTCTTC. As protein: CASSPPGGELNEQFF.

This clonotype was observed a handful of times. The chain is built from TRBV5-4 and TRBJ2-1, with D perhaps matching TRBD1 or TRBD2 (5 bases each). Trimming pared 4 bases from V and 8 bases from J, leaving 10 bases between. The CDR3 length is 12 residues. Germline CDR1 is SGHNT and CDR2 is YYREEE (reference sequence). CDR3 DNA: TGTGCCAGCAGCCTCAGGGACCATGAGCAGTTCTTC. Residues: CASSLRDHEQFF.

This clonotype has a handful of counts. The V and J genes are TRBV4-1 and TRBJ1-5; D is unresolved. The CDR3 sequence is 16 residues long. Per the germline V gene, CDR1 is MGHRA and CDR2 is YSYEKL. V was cut by 1 base and J by 2 bases, with 12 bases left in between. CDR3 sequence reads: CASSQGIPLGNQPQHF. As DNA, the CDR3 is TGCGCCAGCAGCCAAGGTATACCCCTGGGCAATCAGCCCCAGCATTTT.

The chain's CDR3 is CSVQGGNNYGYTF. CDR3 coding DNA: TGCAGCGTACAGGGGGGGAATAACTATGGCTACACCTTC. V usage is TRBV29-1 and J usage is TRBJ1-2; 8 bases align to TRBD1. The length of the CDR3 is 13 residues. Germline CDR1 is SQVTM and CDR2 is ANQGSEA. V shed 6 bases, J shed 1 base, and the junction held 4 bases outside the gene matches.